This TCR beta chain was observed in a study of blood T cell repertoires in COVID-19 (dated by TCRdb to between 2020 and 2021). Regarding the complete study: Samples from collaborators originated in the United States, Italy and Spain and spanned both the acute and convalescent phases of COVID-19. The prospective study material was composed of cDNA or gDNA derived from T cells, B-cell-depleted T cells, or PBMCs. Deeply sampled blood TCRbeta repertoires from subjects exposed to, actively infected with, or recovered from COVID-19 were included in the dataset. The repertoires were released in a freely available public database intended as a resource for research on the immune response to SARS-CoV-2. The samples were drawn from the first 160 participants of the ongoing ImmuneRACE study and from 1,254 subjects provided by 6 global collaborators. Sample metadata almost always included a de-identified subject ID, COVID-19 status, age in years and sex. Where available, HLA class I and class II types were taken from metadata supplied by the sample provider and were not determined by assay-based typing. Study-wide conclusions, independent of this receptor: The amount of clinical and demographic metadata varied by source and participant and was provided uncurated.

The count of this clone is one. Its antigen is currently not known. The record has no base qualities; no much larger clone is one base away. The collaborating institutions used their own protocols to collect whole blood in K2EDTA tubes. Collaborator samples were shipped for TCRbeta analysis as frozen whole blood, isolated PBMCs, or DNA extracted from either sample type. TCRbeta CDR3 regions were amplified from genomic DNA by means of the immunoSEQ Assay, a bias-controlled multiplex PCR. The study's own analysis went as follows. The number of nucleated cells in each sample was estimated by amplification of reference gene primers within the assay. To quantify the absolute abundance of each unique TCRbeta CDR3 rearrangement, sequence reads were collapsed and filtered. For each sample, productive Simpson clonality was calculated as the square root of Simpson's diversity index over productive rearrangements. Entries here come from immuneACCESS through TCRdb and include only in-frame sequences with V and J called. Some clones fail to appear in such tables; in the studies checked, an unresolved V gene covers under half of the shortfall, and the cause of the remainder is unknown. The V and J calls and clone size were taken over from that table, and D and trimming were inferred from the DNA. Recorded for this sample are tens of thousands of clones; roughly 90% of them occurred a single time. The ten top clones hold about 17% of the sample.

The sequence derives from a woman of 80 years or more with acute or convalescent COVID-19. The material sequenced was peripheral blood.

The sequenced DNA: TGTGCCAGCAGCTTGGGCAAAACTAGCACAGATACGCAGTATTTT. It codes for CASSLGKTSTDTQYF. In this chain, TRBV5-8 is recombined with TRBJ2-3; the D gene assignment is ambiguous. Including cysteine and phenylalanine, the CDR3 has 15 amino acids. Only the CDR3 DNA is retained, 45 bases long and in frame from the first base. The junction shows trimming of 0 bases on V and 0 bases on J, plus 8 bases between the germline ends. The germline V gene sets CDR1 to SGHTS and CDR2 to YDEGEE.